The next 18 T cell receptor beta chains were all read from a single sample in a study of blood T cell repertoires in COVID-19 (dated by TCRdb to the early 2020s). Libraries were constructed by the immunoSEQ multiplex PCR assay. TCRdb mirrors the immuneACCESS table, restricted to in-frame sequences. Some clones are absent from its copies; in checked studies, under half trace to an unresolved V gene, and the reason for the others is unknown. The sample table holds 180,000 or so clones, of which 70% to 80% were seen once. Clones ranked in the top ten supply just over 8.5% of the sample. The specimen was peripheral blood. The receptors originated from a woman in her forties or fifties with active or convalescent COVID-19.

This sequence joins TRBV6-5 and TRBJ1-4; the D is unclear. CDR1 and CDR2 from the germline V gene are MNHEY and SVGAGI. CDR3 size: 15 residues. V was cut by 8 bases and J by 3 bases, with 16 bases left in between. The CDR3 loop is CASYTGNSPNEKLFF. Here the CDR3 DNA reads TGTGCCAGCTATACCGGGAACTCCCCTAATGAAAAACTGTTTTTT.

This chain connects TRBV5-3 to TRBJ1-5, with a possible D match to TRBD1 (6 bases). TRBV5-3 is flagged as an ORF with uncertain function. CDR3 size: 14 residues. Trimming cost V 4 bases and J 7 bases, with 15 bases left between them. As DNA, the CDR3 is TGTGCCAGAAGCCTACACGGGGGGCCCCAGCCCCAGCATTTT. It yields the protein CARSLHGGPQPQHF.

The chain uses TRBV10-3 and TRBJ1-5; 7 bases line up with TRBD1. The CDR3 spans 15 residues. Germline CDR1 ENHRY, CDR2 SYGVKD. V was pared by 6 bases and J by 3 bases, with 8 bases of the junction left unmatched. CDR3 loop: CAIRQGQRPNQPQHF. The CDR3 DNA is TGTGCCATCAGGCAGGGACAGAGGCCCAATCAGCCCCAGCATTTT.

The chain combines TRBV2 with TRBJ1-1, with TRBD1 matching 11 bases. CDR1 SNHLY and CDR2 FYNNEI come from the germline V gene. Germline trimming cut 5 bases from V and 8 bases from J; bases unmatched to any gene: 10. The CDR3 sequence is 15 residues long. The CDR3 here is CASSPGQGVMGEAFF. DNA for the CDR3: TGTGCCAGCAGTCCGGGACAGGGGGTAATGGGCGAAGCTTTCTTT.

The V call is TRBV28, the J call TRBJ2-1, with TRBD2 identical over 15 bases. The CDR3 is 17 amino acids. Germline CDR1 is MDHEN and CDR2 is SYDVKM. V was pared by 4 bases and J by 5 bases, with 6 bases of the junction left unmatched. CDR3 coding DNA: TGTGCCAGCAGTTCCTGGACTAGCGGGAGGGACAACAATGAGCAGTTCTTC. It is translated as CASSSWTSGRDNNEQFF.

This chain links TRBV4-3 with TRBJ1-4; 8 bases are shared with TRBD1. Germline CDR1 and CDR2: LGHNA and YSLEER. After removal of 3 bases from V and 5 bases from J, the junction contained 5 bases not matched to a gene. CDR3 length: 15 residues. The CDR3 DNA follows: TGCGCCAGCAGCCAGGACAGGGCCGCGAATGAAAAACTGTTTTTT. This encodes CASSQDRAANEKLFF.

The DNA for the CDR3 is TGTGCCTGGAGCAGACAGCGCTATGGCGAAAAACTGTTTTTT. Its translation is CAWSRQRYGEKLFF. The genes are TRBV30 and TRBJ1-4, with D possibly TRBD1 on 5 matching bases. CDR1 is GTSNPN and CDR2 is SVGIG in the germline V gene (reference sequence). V was shortened by 3 bases and J by 8 bases, with 16 bases between the two germline ends. The CDR3 has 14 amino acids.

The J gene is TRBJ2-3, the V gene TRBV6-2 or TRBV6-3; 12 bases align to TRBD2. Germline V gene data show CDR1 as MNHEY and CDR2 as SVGEGT. The length of the CDR3 is 17 residues. Germline trimming cut 7 bases from V and 4 bases from J; bases unmatched to any gene: 12. CDR3 amino acids: CASTPALAGGGADTQYF. In DNA form, the CDR3 reads TGTGCCAGCACCCCAGCACTAGCGGGAGGCGGAGCAGATACGCAGTATTTT.

The chain uses TRBV5-5 and TRBJ2-5; 14 bases are shared with TRBD2. The CDR3 is made up of 15 amino acids. The germline gives CDR1 SGHKS, CDR2 YYEKEE (reference sequence). V shed 3 bases, J shed 5 bases, and the junction held 3 bases outside the gene matches. CDR3 loop: CASSSGLAGGETQYF. The DNA of the CDR3 is TGTGCCAGCAGCTCCGGACTAGCGGGGGGCGAGACCCAGTACTTC.

This clone has just one count. The J gene is TRBJ1-1, the V gene TRBV30; no clear D. Trimming took 3 bases from V and 5 from J, leaving 10 bases between them. CDR3 length equals 12 residues. Germline CDR1 GTSNPN, CDR2 SVGIG (reference sequence). CDR3 residues: CAWRARTTEAFF. In DNA form, the CDR3 reads TGTGCCTGGAGAGCGAGGACTACTGAAGCTTTCTTT.

This clone was found a few times. The rearrangement links TRBV6-2 or TRBV6-3 to TRBJ1-2; 9 bases agree with TRBD1. The CDR3 totals 15 residues. From germline, CDR1 is MNHEY and CDR2 SVGEGT. V lost 4 bases to trimming and J lost 6 bases; unmatched junction nucleotides: 9. CDR3 nucleotide sequence: TGTGCCAGCAGTTCGTCCGGGACAGGGCTTAATGGCTACACCTTC. Amino acids: CASSSSGTGLNGYTF.

In DNA, the CDR3 is TGTGCCAGCAGTTACGAGCAGGCTAACACTGAAGCTTTCTTT. Translating it yields CASSYEQANTEAFF. The V call is TRBV6-5, the J call TRBJ1-1; no firm D call. Germline values: CDR1 MNHEY, CDR2 SVGAGI. The CDR3 runs 14 residues. The V end lost 2 bases, the J end lost 2 bases, and 9 bases lay between the germline ends.

J is TRBJ2-7 and V is TRBV2; 7 bases are a match to TRBD1. This CDR3 comprises 14 residues. With 3 bases clipped from V and 1 base from J, the junction kept 3 bases outside the gene matches. Per the germline V gene, CDR1 is SNHLY and CDR2 is FYNNEI. DNA of the CDR3: TGTGCCAGCAGTGACCACAGGGGATCCTACGAGCAGTACTTC. Translation gives CASSDHRGSYEQYF.

The CDR3 here is CASSPDRGAYEQYF. DNA of the CDR3: TGTGCCAGCAGCCCGGACAGGGGGGCATACGAGCAGTACTTC. The V gene is TRBV2, the J gene TRBJ2-7; 10 positions agree with TRBD1. Germline V CDR1 and CDR2: SNHLY, FYNNEI. The CDR3 totals 14 residues. Trimming took 6 bases from V and 4 from J; bases not matched to a gene: 6.

This chain connects TRBV7-2 to TRBJ1-3; possible D gene TRBD1, 6 bases. The CDR3 extends over 13 amino acids. In germline, CDR1 is SGHTA, CDR2 FQGNSA. The V and J ends lost 5 bases and 7 bases respectively, with 12 bases between them. CDR3 bases: TGTGCCAGCAGCCCCCAAGGACAGAACACCATATATTTT. Amino acid sequence: CASSPQGQNTIYF.

The J gene is TRBJ1-2, the V gene TRBV7-2, with 7 bases fitting TRBD1. Germline V gene data show CDR1 as SGHTA and CDR2 as FQGNSA. The CDR3 runs 13 residues. V lost 6 bases to trimming and J lost 8 bases; unmatched junction nucleotides: 9. This CDR3 is CASSRQGIGGYTF. The CDR3 region has the DNA TGTGCCAGCAGTCGACAGGGTATAGGAGGCTACACCTTC. The full variable domain, in which reference TRBV7-2 and TRBJ1-2 provide the parts outside the CDR3, is GAGVSQSPSNKVTEKGKDVELRCDPISGHTALYWYRQSLGQGLEFLIYFQGNSAPDKSGLPSDRFSAERTGGSVSTLTIQRTQQEDSAVYLCASSRQGIGGYTFGSGTRLTVV.

The chain combines TRBV5-1 with TRBJ2-1; 15 bases are shared with TRBD2. The CDR3 loop spans 16 amino acids. The trim removed 4 bases at V and 7 bases at J, leaving 6 bases unmatched. Germline V lookup: CDR1 SGHRS, CDR2 YFSETQ. CDR3 sequence reads: CASSPWTSGRENEQFF. In DNA, the CDR3 is TGCGCCAGCAGCCCTTGGACTAGCGGGAGGGAAAATGAGCAGTTCTTC.

V usage is TRBV7-9 and J usage is TRBJ2-7, with TRBD2 identical over 11 bases. The trim removed 5 bases at V and 2 bases at J, leaving 11 bases unmatched. Germline-derived CDR1 and CDR2 are SEHNR and FQNEAQ (reference sequence). This CDR3 region has 17 residues. In DNA, the CDR3 is TGTGCCAGCAGCGCATTAGCGGGAGGGCCGTCACCCTACGAGCAGTACTTC. This sequence encodes CASSALAGGPSPYEQYF.